The rows below give T cell receptor beta chains drawn from one sample of a study of blood T cell repertoires in COVID-19. Produced via immunoSEQ multiplex PCR; TCRdb's table is partial and in-frame only. Of some 88,000 clones listed, roughly 77% were seen once; the top ten hold 24%. The specimen was peripheral blood. The receptor set was obtained from a human donor in a cohort sampled during active COVID-19. Each CDR3 is given with its conserved first and last residue.

TRBJ1-1 | TRBV4-1 | CASSQDLLKAFF
TRBJ2-5 | TRBV11-2 | CASSPNGLAGAGETQYF
TRBJ2-1 | TRBV6-2/TRBV6-3 | CASSYPTSGFSSNEQFF
TRBJ2-5 | TRBV5-4 | CASSHDTYRETQYF
TRBJ2-2 | TRBV2 | CASSEIDTSNTGELFF
TRBJ2-1 | TRBV7-8 | CASSPTRAGARNEQFF
TRBJ2-7 | TRBV5-5 | CASSPGLAGVYEQYF
TRBJ1-1 | TRBV28 | CASTTGPIGTEAFF
TRBJ2-5 | TRBV5-8 | CASTFRGGETQYF
TRBJ1-1 | TRBV25-1 | CASSPGEGEAFF
TRBJ2-2 | TRBV28 | CASSLWGGRDNTGELFF
TRBJ1-1 | TRBV28 | CASSLFGRATEAFF
TRBJ1-4 | TRBV5-8 | CASSPTLTGREKLFF
TRBJ1-2 | TRBV10-3 | CATTWSYGYTF
TRBJ1-4 | TRBV2 | CASRLTANEKLFF
TRBJ1-2 | TRBV27 | CASGPGQGIYTF
TRBJ2-7 | TRBV2 | CASRPGSGEQYF
TRBJ1-2 | TRBV4-2 | CASSQNYRDKVSGYTF
TRBJ2-3 | TRBV6-1 | CASSEQASTDTQYF
TRBJ2-3 | TRBV2 | CASMSPGGPGDTQYF
TRBJ2-3 | TRBV5-6 | CASSLGSSTDTQYF
TRBJ1-1 | TRBV30 | CAWSVPLLQGRTEAFF
TRBJ2-1 | TRBV6-2/TRBV6-3 | CASSYSPLRGIYNEQFF
TRBJ2-7 | TRBV5-4 | CASSLASLDEQYF
TRBJ2-1 | TRBV7-3 | CASSPASGNYNEQFF
TRBJ1-3 | TRBV19 | CASSIGASGNTIYF
TRBJ2-5 | TRBV19 | CASSRGGGRETQYF
TRBJ2-2 | TRBV18 | CASSPPQGIVTGELFF
TRBJ2-2 | TRBV6-5 | CASSYQGRPVTGELFF
TRBJ2-1 | TRBV11-2 | CASSFLREGNEQFF
TRBJ1-5 | TRBV19 | CASSIGGTVTQPQHF
TRBJ1-5 | TRBV15 | CATSRDLQEINQPQHF
TRBJ2-3 | TRBV5-4 | CASSVQGLSTDTQYF
TRBJ1-4 | TRBV2 | CASSGQDEKLFF
TRBJ2-7 | TRBV19 | CASSIFGGEPYEQYF
TRBJ2-5 | TRBV7-3 | CASSTRYQETQYF
TRBJ2-4 | TRBV28 | CASSFGGAKNIQYF
TRBJ2-7 | TRBV3-1/TRBV3-2 | CASSQDQYVTSGRTEQYF
TRBJ2-5 | TRBV7-8 | CATPPAPSGYQETQYF
TRBJ1-2 | TRBV7-9 | CASSSGQGLKPYGYTF
TRBJ1-1 | TRBV14 | CASSQRQGRWTEAFF
TRBJ2-3 | TRBV11-3 | CASSLGTSGSTDTQYF
TRBJ2-1 | TRBV14 | CASSQGGGSGYNEQFF
TRBJ2-2 | TRBV5-4 | CASSSEVGGTGELFF
TRBJ2-3 | TRBV4-1 | CASSRRVGSTDTQYF
TRBJ2-7 | TRBV4-1 | CASSQRGTNSYEQYF
TRBJ2-7 | TRBV3-1/TRBV3-2 | CASSQVAGGPHEQYF
TRBJ1-2 | TRBV6-1 | CASSEAAGINYGYTF
TRBJ2-1 | TRBV5-4 | CASSLEHGNEQFF
TRBJ2-3 | TRBV5-1 | CASSLGRFSTDTQYF
TRBJ1-1 | TRBV7-2 | CASSLQGNTEAFF
TRBJ2-1 | TRBV9 | CASSVLGTEQFF
TRBJ2-2 | TRBV3-1/TRBV3-2 | CASRLTDRNTGELFF
TRBJ2-5 | TRBV2 | CASTSQGMSETQYF
TRBJ2-4 | TRBV10-3 | CAISDGLAEIAKNIQYF
TRBJ2-7 | TRBV21-1 | CASNSERDSHYEQYF
TRBJ2-1 | TRBV18 | CASSPLRGQGNNEQFF
TRBJ2-1 | TRBV5-1 | CASSLPAYNEQFF